Listed here are 16 T cell receptor beta chains from one sample, sequenced in a study of cytomegalovirus exposure and HLA in healthy donors. Vbeta (60) and Jbeta (13) primers were used in the PCR. Profiled with immunoSEQ multiplex PCR; TCRdb holds only in-frame clones, not every one. The sample has more than 100,000 clones; 60% to 85% are singletons. The sample was PBMCs. The receptors shown here come from a woman aged 35 to 49 in good health and CMV-seropositive.

The chain recombines TRBV2 with TRBJ1-5; TRBD1 agrees at 8 bases. The CDR3 has 14 residues. The germline CDR1 and CDR2 sequences are SNHLY and FYNNEI. After removal of 3 bases from V and 6 bases from J, the junction contained 4 bases not matched to a gene. CDR3 sequence: CASSDGQGIQPQHF. Here the CDR3 DNA reads TGTGCCAGCAGTGATGGACAGGGAATTCAGCCCCAGCATTTT.

The chain links TRBV5-8 to TRBJ1-1; unclear D gene. Germline V gene sequence: CDR1 SGHTS, CDR2 YDEGEE. Trimming took off 1 base at V and 1 base at J, with 5 bases between the two ends. This CDR3 contains 13 residues. CDR3 sequence (DNA): TGTGCCAGCAGCTTGTTAGCGAACACTGAAGCTTTCTTT. It specifies CASSLLANTEAFF.

This rearrangement joins TRBV27 to TRBJ2-7; D is possibly TRBD1 (5 bases). This CDR3 contains 15 residues. Trimming shortened V by 0 bases and J by 0 bases, and 9 bases separated the two germline ends. The germline V gene has CDR1 MNHEY and CDR2 SMNVEV (reference sequence). The CDR3 coding sequence is TGTGCCAGCAGTTTATCAGGGGCCGACTCCTACGAGCAGTACTTC. This translates into CASSLSGADSYEQYF.

This chain links TRBV5-1 with TRBJ2-2, with TRBD2 matching over 8 bases. Per the germline V gene, CDR1 is SGHRS and CDR2 is YFSETQ. CDR3 length: 17 residues. V was clipped by 4 bases and J by 1 base; unmatched bases: 9. The CDR3 reads CASSPSAAGVNTGELFF. CDR3 coding DNA: TGCGCCAGCAGCCCGAGCGCAGCGGGAGTGAACACCGGGGAGCTGTTTTTT.

The V and J genes are TRBV11-2 and TRBJ1-4; TRBD1 matches at 12 bases. This CDR3 comprises 15 residues. Losses at the gene ends were 4 bases for V and 5 bases for J; bases not matched to a gene: 2. The V gene's germline CDR1 is SGHAT and CDR2 FQNNGV. The CDR3 sequence is CASSWGTGGNEKLFF. In DNA form, the CDR3 reads TGTGCCAGCAGCTGGGGGACAGGGGGCAATGAAAAACTGTTTTTT.

V and J are TRBV15 and TRBJ2-7, with D maybe TRBD1 (6 bases). V was cut by 9 bases and J by 0 bases, with 12 bases left in between. The germline gives CDR1 LNHNV, CDR2 YYDKDF (reference sequence). This CDR3 comprises 13 residues. The CDR3 DNA is TGTGCCACGGGGACACTGCTCTCCTACGAGCAGTACTTC. Its protein is CATGTLLSYEQYF.

The chain carries TRBV4-1 and TRBJ2-7; 8 nucleotides line up with TRBD1. In germline, CDR1 is MGHRA, CDR2 YSYEKL. Trimming removed 0 bases from V and 4 bases from J; junction bases left unmatched: 8. There are 16 residues in the CDR3. CDR3 residues: CASSQERRDRKYEQYF. Written as DNA, the CDR3 is TGCGCCAGCAGCCAAGAAAGAAGGGACAGGAAGTACGAGCAGTACTTC.

This clone is a singleton in its sample. Written as DNA, the CDR3 is TGTGCCAGCAGCCACCCCGGGACTAGGGGTACAGATACGCAGTATTTT. It translates to CASSHPGTRGTDTQYF. The chain is built from TRBV27 and TRBJ2-3; TRBD2 matches 8 bases. CDR3 length equals 16 residues. V trimming: 6 bases; J trimming: 3 bases; junction bases outside the gene matches: 11. Germline assignment: CDR1 MNHEY and CDR2 SMNVEV (reference sequence).

The V gene is TRBV30, the J gene TRBJ1-1; weak D call: TRBD1 (6 bases). The V gene lost 5 bases and the J gene lost 11 bases, with 15 bases spanning the gap. CDR1 and CDR2 (germline): GTSNPN, SVGIG (reference sequence). CDR3 length: 11 amino acids. The CDR3 sequence: CAWLTGPGAFF. Written as DNA, the CDR3 is TGTGCCTGGCTCACAGGGCCAGGGGCTTTCTTT.

The V and J genes are TRBV5-1 and TRBJ1-3, with D possibly being TRBD1 (6 bases). Germline V gene sequence: CDR1 SGHRS, CDR2 YFSETQ. The CDR3 extends over 15 amino acids. V lost 3 bases and J 3 bases, leaving 13 bases between the germline ends. CDR3 in DNA: TGCGCCAGCAGCTCCCAAGGGGGAAGTGGAAACACCATATATTTT. It codes for CASSSQGGSGNTIYF.

This chain joins TRBV18 and TRBJ1-2, with 9 bases identical to TRBD1. V lost 1 base, J lost 4 bases, and 1 base stayed unmatched. Germline values: CDR1 KGHSH, CDR2 LQKENI. The length of the CDR3 is 14 residues. The CDR3 protein is CASSPLTGGYGYTF. In nucleotides, the CDR3 is TGTGCCAGCTCACCACTGACAGGGGGCTATGGCTACACCTTC.

This clone was seen a handful of times. V gene TRBV7-2 combines with J gene TRBJ2-3, with TRBD2 matching over 8 bases. The germline V gene encodes CDR1 SGHTA and CDR2 FQGNSA. The CDR3 loop spans 15 amino acids. Trimming cost V 2 bases and J 6 bases; bases outside gene matches: 7. The CDR3 DNA sequence: TGTGCCAGCAGCTTAACGGGGGGGATTGGGGATACGCAGTATTTT. Translated: CASSLTGGIGDTQYF.

This clone was seen a few times. The J gene is TRBJ2-1, the V gene TRBV6-1; 13 bases fit TRBD2. V was pared by 3 bases and J by 9 bases, with 14 bases of the junction left unmatched. The CDR3 has 18 residues. Germline CDR1 is MNHNS and CDR2 is SASEGT. The CDR3 nucleotides read TGTGCCAGCAGTGACCCGGGACTAGCGGGATCGTTCGGCGGTGAGCAGTTCTTC. Encoded protein: CASSDPGLAGSFGGEQFF.

A single count supports this clone. This chain links TRBV10-1 with TRBJ2-3, with D uncertain. The CDR3 length is 13 residues. CDR1 and CDR2 (germline): WNHNN, SYGVQD (reference sequence). Trimming cost V 0 bases and J 7 bases, with 8 bases left between them. The CDR3 DNA follows: TGCGCCAGCAGTGAGTCCGTCCGGTATACGCAGTATTTT. Encoded protein: CASSESVRYTQYF.

CDR3 DNA: TGTGCCAGCAGCCCCCGACTAGCGGGAGCAGAGACCCAGTACTTC. Amino acids: CASSPRLAGAETQYF. The chain employs TRBV7-6 and TRBJ2-5; TRBD2 matches 12 bases. The CDR3 spans 15 residues. The junction had 5 bases not matched to a gene; V was cut back by 5 bases and J by 4 bases. The germline V gene encodes CDR1 SGHVS and CDR2 FNYEAQ. Filled out from reference TRBV7-6 and TRBJ2-5, the complete variable domain reads GAGVSQSPRYKVTKRGQDVALRCDPISGHVSLYWYRQALGQGPEFLTYFNYEAQQDKSGLPNDRFSAERPEGSISTLTIQRTEQRDSAMYRCASSPRLAGAETQYFGPGTRLLVL.

The chain uses TRBV11-3 and TRBJ1-3; D gene ambiguous. The CDR3 length is 15 residues. The germline V and J ends were trimmed by 1 base and 0 bases, with 7 bases remaining between them. Looked up from germline, CDR1 is SGHNT and CDR2 is YENEEA. This CDR3 reads CASSLGSSSGNTIYF. The CDR3 coding sequence is TGTGCCAGCAGCTTAGGGTCCAGCTCTGGAAACACCATATATTTT. Filled out from reference TRBV11-3 and TRBJ1-3, the complete variable domain reads EAGVVQSPRYKIIEKKQPVAFWCNPISGHNTLYWYLQNLGQGPELLIRYENEEAVDDSQLPKDRFSAERLKGVDSTLKIQPAELGDSAVYLCASSLGSSSGNTIYFGEGSWLTVV.